The clone carrying this T cell receptor (beta chain) has only a few counts. The antigen is unknown. Treatment of the sample: approximately nine-day PBMC culture with coronavirus spike peptide pools or control peptides (ViraFEST assay). This sample is part of a study of vaccination and CD4 T cells after COVID-19. Notes on the study in general: For convalescent patients, 304 of the 307 vaccine-specific clones analyzed were classified as spike mono-reactive. Only relatively few convalescent patients were studied, and early post-infection timepoints were not analyzed.

Sequence data for DNA of cultured CD4+ T cells were generated by the Oncomine TCR Beta short-read assay. Someone extracted genomic DNA from cultured CD4+ T cells. TCRdb re-analysed the PCR reads in MiXCR, keeping a single row per CDR3 protein. The profile shows some 20,000 distinct CDR3 sequences, around 44% of them singletons. The CDR3 has 12 amino acids. Trimming left V 3 bases short and J 8 bases short, with 5 bases between. The germline V gene has CDR1 LNHDA and CDR2 SQIVND (reference sequence). The chain links TRBV19 to TRBJ2-6, with D hard to call. Sample: CD4+ T cells from blood, cultured in vitro. This receptor was obtained from a human donor who had recovered from COVID-19. CDR3 nucleotides: TGTGCCAGTAGTATTATGACCAACGTCCTGACTTTC. Its translation: CASSIMTNVLTF.